These 14 T cell receptor beta chains originate from one sample sequenced in a study of shared clonotypes between healthy human individuals. Repertoires were generated with immunoSEQ multiplex PCR, while TCRdb's copy carries only in-frame clones and drops some. The sample consists of a few hundred thousand clones, 95% to 97% of them appearing once. Source material: memory CD8+ T cells sorted from blood. The subset here: CD45RO+ cells pooled with CCR7-negative TemRA cells. The receptor set was obtained from a man younger than 45 in good health.

The chain employs TRBV30 and TRBJ1-5; tentative D call: TRBD1 (6 bases). The V end was cut by 0 bases, the J end by 0 bases, with 21 bases between. This CDR3 has 19 residues. CDR1 and CDR2 from the germline V gene are GTSNPN and SVGIG (reference sequence). The CDR3 loop reads CAWSVGGAGALYSNQPQHF. DNA for the CDR3: TGTGCCTGGAGTGTTGGCGGGGCAGGGGCACTTTATAGCAATCAGCCCCAGCATTTT.

The chain combines TRBV5-1 with TRBJ2-3; 7 bases match TRBD2. The CDR3 is made up of 14 amino acids. Germline lookup yields CDR1 SGHRS and CDR2 YFSETQ. Trimming took 4 bases from V and 2 from J; bases not matched to a gene: 4. DNA of the CDR3: TGCGCCAGCAGCCCAGCGGGACCCACAGATACGCAGTATTTT. Translating gives CASSPAGPTDTQYF. Full variable domain (missing parts from reference TRBV5-1 and TRBJ2-3): KAGVTQTPRYLIKTRGQQVTLSCSPISGHRSVSWYQQTPGQGLQFLFEYFSETQRNKGNFPGRFSGRQFSNSRSEMNVSTLELGDSALYLCASSPAGPTDTQYFGPGTRLTVL.

The chain is built from TRBV7-9 and TRBJ2-5, with 7 bases that match TRBD1. This CDR3 contains 17 residues. Germline CDR1 and CDR2: SEHNR and FQNEAQ (reference sequence). J was trimmed by 2 bases and V by 1 base; bases with no gene match: 10. DNA of the CDR3: TGTGCCAGCAGCTTAGTTGAGAAGGGGGCCTATCAAGAGACCCAGTACTTC. This translates into CASSLVEKGAYQETQYF.

The chain joins TRBV9 to TRBJ2-1; no clear D gene. Germline CDR1 reads SGDLS; CDR2 reads YYNGEE. The CDR3 extends over 15 amino acids. V was cut by 3 bases and J by 1 base, with 11 bases left in between. The DNA for the CDR3 is TGTGCCAGCAGCGAGGAATTCACTTCCTACAATGAGCAGTTCTTC. Protein product: CASSEEFTSYNEQFF.

The chain couples TRBV10-3 to TRBJ1-2; 8 nucleotides align to TRBD1. The CDR3 covers 13 residues. Germline V gene data show CDR1 as ENHRY and CDR2 as SYGVKD. Unmatched junction bases numbered 4, after V lost 5 bases and J lost 5 bases. CDR3: CAISTDREYGYTF. The CDR3 DNA follows: TGTGCCATCAGTACGGACAGGGAATATGGCTACACCTTC.

V is TRBV30 and J is TRBJ1-5; no firm D call. The V end was cut by 3 bases, the J end by 0 bases, with 9 bases between. The CDR3 is 14 amino acids. The germline V gene encodes CDR1 GTSNPN and CDR2 SVGIG (reference sequence). The CDR3 nucleotides read TGTGCCTGGAGCGGGGTTTATAGCAATCAGCCCCAGCATTTT. Translation gives CAWSGVYSNQPQHF.

V is TRBV11-1 and J is TRBJ2-1; either TRBD1 or TRBD2 may fit D (6 bases each). V was shortened by 3 bases and J by 4 bases, with 16 bases between the two germline ends. The CDR3 consists of 16 residues. The V gene's germline CDR1 is SGHAT and CDR2 FQDESV (reference sequence). CDR3: CASSLGEGGFYNEQFF. The CDR3 DNA is TGTGCCAGCAGCTTGGGAGAAGGGGGGTTTTACAATGAGCAGTTCTTC.

This rearrangement joins TRBV11-2 to TRBJ1-4, with D hard to call. This CDR3 spans 13 amino acids. CDR1 and CDR2 from the germline V gene are SGHAT and FQNNGV. V gave up 4 bases and J gave up 8 bases, with 11 bases separating them. In DNA, the CDR3 is TGTGCCAGCAGCTCAAGGCAGGTGGAAAAACTGTTTTTT. Protein: CASSSRQVEKLFF.

The chain couples TRBV11-2 to TRBJ2-3; 11 nucleotides line up with TRBD2. V lost 5 bases, J lost 4 bases, and 8 bases stayed unmatched. Germline loops: CDR1 SGHAT, CDR2 FQNNGV. The CDR3 sequence is 16 residues long. The CDR3 sequence is CASSVSGRAPADTQYF. CDR3 in DNA: TGTGCCAGCAGCGTTAGCGGGAGGGCCCCAGCAGATACGCAGTATTTT.

This chain uses TRBV28 with TRBJ2-3; 7 nucleotides agree with TRBD2. This CDR3 spans 16 amino acids. Trimming at V came to 7 bases and at J to 2 bases, leaving 12 bases not matched to a gene. Germline CDR1 reads MDHEN; CDR2 reads SYDVKM. CDR3 bases: TGTGCCAGCACCCGGAGGCTAGCGGTATACACAGATACGCAGTATTTT. Residues: CASTRRLAVYTDTQYF.

V usage is TRBV9 and J usage is TRBJ2-3; either TRBD1 or TRBD2 may supply D (6 bases each). Trimming removed 3 bases from V and 1 base from J, with 15 bases in between. This CDR3 has 16 residues. The germline V gene has CDR1 SGDLS and CDR2 YYNGEE. CDR3 coding DNA: TGTGCCAGCAGCGCCCCCCGGAGGGGGGGCACAGATACGCAGTATTTT. Its protein product is CASSAPRRGGTDTQYF.

CDR3 sequence reads: CASSGPGQSYEQYF. CDR3 coding DNA: TGTGCCAGCAGCGGGCCGGGACAGTCCTACGAGCAGTACTTC. The rearrangement links TRBV2 to TRBJ2-7, with TRBD1 identical over 7 bases. The J segment lost 1 base and the V segment lost 6 bases, leaving 6 bases of the junction unmatched. Germline CDR1 reads SNHLY; CDR2 reads FYNNEI. This CDR3 has 14 amino acids.

The J gene is TRBJ1-1, the V gene TRBV6-8; tentative D call: TRBD1 (5 bases). This CDR3 contains 19 residues. The V gene's germline CDR1 is MNHGY and CDR2 SAAAGT. Trimming pared 6 bases from V and 0 bases from J, leaving 26 bases between. In DNA form, the CDR3 reads TGTGCCAGCAGCCTCTTTGGCGACAGCCTGTTACTACTGAACACTGAAGCTTTCTTT. Its translation: CASSLFGDSLLLLNTEAFF.

V and J are TRBV5-6 and TRBJ2-2; no reliable D call. Trimming left V 2 bases short and J 0 bases short, with 14 bases between. The germline gives CDR1 SGHDT, CDR2 YYEEEE. The CDR3 extends over 17 amino acids. CDR3 bases: TGTGCCAGCAGCTTAAGAACCGGGTCCGCGAACACCGGGGAGCTGTTTTTT. Protein product: CASSLRTGSANTGELFF.